This T cell receptor beta chain was identified in a study of cytomegalovirus exposure and HLA in healthy donors. Study-wide points: Later on, a genetic analysis was performed. It linked a missense variant in DCLRE1C with V- and J-gene trimming of TCR beta. While the bulk of TCR sequences proved rare, some public TCRs turned up in many donors.

Of note for this clone: What it binds is unknown.

Nominal health characterized the donors when sampled, though unrecorded immune exposures were likely. This CDR3 is built from 12 residues. After removal of 4 bases from V and 10 bases from J, the junction contained 6 bases not matched to a gene. Per germline, CDR1 MNHNS and CDR2 SASEGT. The PCR contained 60 Vbeta and 13 Jbeta primers. TCRdb keeps only in-frame clones here, not all; method: immunoSEQ multiplex PCR. Counted here are hundreds of thousands of clones, roughly 82% occurring once; the ten biggest clones make up approximately 6%. The chain is built from TRBV6-1 and TRBJ1-1, with 7 bases aligning to TRBD1. This TCR was recovered from a man aged 40-55 years in good health and CMV-seropositive. The sequencing input was PBMCs. CDR3 loop: CASSGFGQVAFF. CDR3 coding DNA: TGTGCCAGCAGTGGATTTGGACAGGTAGCTTTCTTT.